This TCR beta chain derives from a study of T cell responses to AZD1222 COVID-19 vaccine. Across the whole study: The study pooled second doses at about 4 or about 12 weeks.

Sequencing was performed with immunoSEQ multiplex PCR; in TCRdb, only in-frame clones are kept and a portion is missing. This table holds fewer than 150,000 clones, more than 85% found once. Germline values: CDR1 MDHEN, CDR2 SYDVKM. The ends were cut back, 5 bases at V and 6 bases at J, with 25 bases in the middle. This CDR3 has 18 residues. The receptor comes from an adult in good health. The material was peripheral blood, obtained on day 0 of AZD1222 vaccination. The genes are TRBV28 and TRBJ2-2; either TRBD1 or TRBD2 may fit D (5 bases each). This chain's CDR3 is CASSPLGRGASSSGELFF. In nucleotides, the CDR3 is TGTGCCAGCAGTCCCCTGGGGCGTGGGGCCTCTAGCTCCGGGGAGCTGTTTTTT.